One T cell receptor (beta chain) is described in this entry. Trimming cost V 0 bases and J 0 bases, with 7 bases left between them. The CDR3 has 15 residues. Per the germline V gene, CDR1 is PRHDT and CDR2 is FYEKMQ (reference sequence). This specimen belongs to a study of shared clonotypes between healthy human individuals. Study background: The cohort had two women and a few men, ages 18 to 49.

Replicate PCRs run on unsorted PBMC used about 300 ng DNA, which was 30,000 to 35,000 T cell genomes. TCRdb's copy holds only in-frame clones and misses some; the assay was immunoSEQ multiplex PCR. The sample carries about 460,000 clones, 75% to 80% recorded once. The chain employs TRBV13 and TRBJ2-3, with D unclear. This receptor was obtained from a middle-aged woman in good health. Some clones in this sample may be carry-over from other donors' samples. The sequenced sample was PBMCs. CDR3 nucleotide sequence: TGTGCCAGCAGCTTAGGAACAATAAGCACAGATACGCAGTATTTT. It codes for CASSLGTISTDTQYF.